The entry below gives a single TCR beta chain sequence along with its context. This specimen belongs to a study of cytomegalovirus exposure and HLA in healthy donors. The PCR ran on 60 Vbeta and 13 Jbeta primers. Libraries were prepared by immunoSEQ multiplex PCR; TCRdb keeps only in-frame clonotypes and omits some of them. Of 150,000 to 200,000 clones listed, roughly three quarters were seen once; the top ten hold 7%. Germline CDR1 reads SGDLS; CDR2 reads YYNGEE. CDR3 length equals 14 residues. With V trimmed by 0 bases and J by 10 bases, 6 bases remained unmatched. The sample consisted of PBMCs. This sequence originates from a woman between 40 and 55 years old in good health and CMV-seropositive. The V call is TRBV9, the J call TRBJ1-2; 10 bases are a match to TRBD1. CDR3: CASSVALGTGAYTF. The CDR3 DNA reads as TGTGCCAGCAGCGTAGCTTTGGGGACAGGGGCCTACACCTTC.